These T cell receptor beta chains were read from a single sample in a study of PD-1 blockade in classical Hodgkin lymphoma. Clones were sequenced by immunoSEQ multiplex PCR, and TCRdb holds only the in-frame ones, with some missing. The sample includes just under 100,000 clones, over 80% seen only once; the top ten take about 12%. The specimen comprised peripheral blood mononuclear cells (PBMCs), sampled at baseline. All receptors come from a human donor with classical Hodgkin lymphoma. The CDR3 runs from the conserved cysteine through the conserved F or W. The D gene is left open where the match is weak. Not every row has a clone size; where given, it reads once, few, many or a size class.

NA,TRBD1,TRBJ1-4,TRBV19,CASTTTGVNEKLFF,TGTGCCAGTACCACGACAGGGGTGAATGAAAAACTGTTTTTT
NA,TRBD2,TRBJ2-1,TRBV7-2,CASTTSASHNEQFF,TGTGCCAGCACCACTAGCGCAAGCCACAATGAGCAGTTCTTC
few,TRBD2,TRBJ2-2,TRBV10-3,CAIRGLAGDGELFF,TGTGCCATCAGAGGACTAGCGGGAGACGGGGAGCTGTTTTTT
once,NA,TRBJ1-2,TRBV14,CASSQGVGYGYTF,TGTGCCAGCAGCCAAGGAGTGGGCTATGGCTACACCTTC
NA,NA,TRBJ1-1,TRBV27,CASSLWAGMNTEAFF,TGTGCCAGCAGTTTATGGGCTGGGATGAACACTGAAGCTTTCTTT
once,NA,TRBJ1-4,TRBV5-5,CASSLSGDTFEKLFF,TGTGCCAGCAGCTTGTCAGGTGACACTTTTGAAAAACTGTTTTTT
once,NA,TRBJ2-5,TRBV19,CASTQDGNQETQYF,TGTGCCAGTACCCAGGACGGAAACCAAGAGACCCAGTACTTC
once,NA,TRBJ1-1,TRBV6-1,CASRRDGHMNTEAFF,TGTGCCAGCAGACGAGACGGACACATGAACACTGAAGCTTTCTTT
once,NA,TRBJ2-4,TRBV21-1,CAGRATGGAKNIQYF,TGTGCCGGGCGGGCGACGGGAGGGGCCAAAAACATTCAGTACTTC
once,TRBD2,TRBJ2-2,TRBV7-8,CASSYRAGGPSGELFF,TGTGCCAGCAGCTATCGAGCGGGAGGGCCGAGCGGGGAGCTGTTTTTT
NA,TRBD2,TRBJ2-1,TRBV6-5,CASSSEGLAVYNEQFF,TGTGCCAGCAGTTCCGAGGGACTAGCGGTTTACAATGAGCAGTTCTTC
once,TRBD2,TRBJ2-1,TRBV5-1,CASSLARSGAGVDNEQFF,TGCGCCAGCAGCTTGGCCCGATCTGGAGCGGGAGTTGACAATGAGCAGTTCTTC
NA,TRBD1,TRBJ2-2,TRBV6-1,CASREQGALNTGELFF,TGTGCCAGCAGGGAACAGGGGGCCCTGAACACCGGGGAGCTGTTTTTT
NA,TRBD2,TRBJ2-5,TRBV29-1,CSVSTSGSGVGETQYF,TGCAGCGTTAGCACTAGCGGGAGTGGAGTAGGGGAGACCCAGTACTTC
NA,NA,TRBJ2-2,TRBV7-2,CASSFWGETGELFF,TGTGCCAGCAGCTTTTGGGGGGAAACCGGGGAGCTGTTTTTT
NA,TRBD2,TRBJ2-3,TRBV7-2,CASSPRLRTSGSTDTQYF,TGTGCCAGCAGCCCGAGACTTCGGACTAGCGGTAGCACAGATACGCAGTATTTT
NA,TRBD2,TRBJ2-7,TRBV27,CASSPWTGTRGYEQYF,TGTGCCAGCAGTCCCTGGACCGGGACTAGAGGGTACGAGCAGTACTTC
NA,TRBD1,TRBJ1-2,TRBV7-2,CASSLAVDRGNYGYTF,TGTGCCAGCAGCTTAGCCGTTGACAGGGGGAACTATGGCTACACCTTC
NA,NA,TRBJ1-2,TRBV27,CASSAGEGSYGYTF,TGTGCCAGCAGTGCAGGGGAGGGTAGCTATGGCTACACCTTC
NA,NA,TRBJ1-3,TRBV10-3,CAISESGNLSGNTIYF,TGTGCCATCAGTGAGTCTGGAAACCTCTCTGGAAACACCATATATTTT
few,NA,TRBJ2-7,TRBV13,CASSLGPRRDSYEQYF,TGTGCCAGCAGCTTAGGACCCCGGAGGGACTCCTACGAGCAGTACTTC
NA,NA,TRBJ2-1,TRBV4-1,CASSQDRNSYNEQFF,TGCGCCAGCAGCCAAGATAGGAACTCCTACAATGAGCAGTTCTTC
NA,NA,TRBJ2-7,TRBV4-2,CASSGPLEQYF,TGTGCCAGCTCTGGCCCCTTAGAGCAGTACTTC
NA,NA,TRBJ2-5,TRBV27,CASSLLNGGETQYF,TGTGCCAGCAGTTTACTGAACGGGGGTGAGACCCAGTACTTC
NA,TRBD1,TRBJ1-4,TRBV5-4,CASSLTGTGANNEKLFF,TGTGCCAGCAGCTTAACCGGGACAGGGGCCAATAATGAAAAACTGTTTTTT
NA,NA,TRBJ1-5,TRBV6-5,CASRASGGNQPQHF,TGTGCCAGCAGGGCTTCCGGGGGCAATCAGCCCCAGCATTTT
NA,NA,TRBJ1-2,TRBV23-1,CASSPRKSTNYGYTF,TGCGCCAGCAGTCCCCGAAAATCCACTAACTATGGCTACACCTTC
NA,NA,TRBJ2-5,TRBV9,CASSSTSARETQYF,TGTGCCAGCAGCTCCACGTCGGCGCGGGAGACCCAGTACTTC
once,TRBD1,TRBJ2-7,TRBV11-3,CASSQEGQGARREQYF,TGTGCCAGCAGCCAAGAGGGACAGGGGGCGCGTCGCGAGCAGTACTTC
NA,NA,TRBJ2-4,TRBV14,CASSQDWAKDIQYF,TGTGCCAGCAGCCAAGACTGGGCCAAGGACATTCAGTACTTC
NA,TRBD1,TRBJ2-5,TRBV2,CASTDGQGAWETQYF,TGTGCCAGCACTGACGGCCAGGGGGCTTGGGAGACCCAGTACTTC
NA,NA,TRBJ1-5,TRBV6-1,CASSEGDWDQPQHF,TGTGCCAGCAGTGAAGGGGACTGGGATCAGCCCCAGCATTTT
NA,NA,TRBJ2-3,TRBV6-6,CASSYSPDREQYF,TGTGCCAGCAGTTACTCTCCCGACAGAGAGCAGTATTTT
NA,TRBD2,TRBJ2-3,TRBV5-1,CASSPGTIEDTQYF,TGCGCCAGCAGCCCGGGGACTATAGAAGATACGCAGTATTTT
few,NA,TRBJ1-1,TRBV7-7,CASSQQENTEAFF,TGTGCCAGCAGTCAACAGGAGAACACTGAAGCTTTCTTT
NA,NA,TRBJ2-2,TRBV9,CASSVAGRGGMGELFF,TGTGCCAGCAGCGTAGCGGGCAGGGGAGGTATGGGGGAGCTGTTTTTT